This T cell receptor beta chain stems from a study of T cell clones after liver transplantation. Background on the study: Immunosuppression withdrawal was tried within 2 years after liver transplantation in this trial.

Libraries were prepared by immunoSEQ multiplex PCR; TCRdb keeps only in-frame clonotypes and omits some of them. The repertoire has some 120,000 clones, over 75% of them found once; the top ten carry approximately 0.78%. The sequence was obtained from a human patient who received a liver transplant. Some of the T cells may derive from the graft donor. Here the sequenced sample was CD4+ T cells from blood, taken 12 months after liver transplant.

The CDR3 loop is CASRGGLSTDTQYF. The CDR3 DNA is TGTGCCAGCAGGGGGGGGTTGAGCACAGATACGCAGTATTTT. This rearrangement joins TRBV4-2 to TRBJ2-3; 7 bases align to TRBD2. The CDR3 totals 14 residues. Trimming removed 6 bases from V and 0 bases from J; junction bases left unmatched: 3. Germline values: CDR1 LGHNA, CDR2 YNFKEQ.